These 15 T cell receptor beta chains were all obtained from the same sample, sequenced in a study of naive and memory T cell subsets. An equimolar mix of two oligonucleotides served as the beta constant-region primer for TRBC1 and TRBC2. Nested alpha and beta constant-region primers with the SP2 primer drove four PCR rounds on ligated cDNA. TCRdb processed the UMI-ligation and nested PCR reads anew with MiXCR; each CDR3 protein has one entry. The sample includes 98,000 or so distinct CDR3 sequences, about 14% of them seen just once. What these receptors recognize is not known. General study results and limits: A few larger clonotypes appeared in naive repertoires, especially CD8, possibly memory cells re-expressing CD45RA.

Sequenced sample: naive CD8+ T cells from blood. All receptors come from a human donor in good health.

This clonotype was detected ten times or more. The chain joins TRBV5-5 to TRBJ2-7; D gene unclear. The CDR3 totals 14 residues. Germline values: CDR1 SGHKS, CDR2 YYEKEE (reference sequence). Trimming left V 4 bases short and J 2 bases short, with 13 bases between. The CDR3: CASSGLAATYEQYF. CDR3 bases: TGTGCCAGCAGCGGCTTAGCTGCAACCTACGAGCAGTACTTC.

This clonotype was counted many times. CDR3 sequence: CASNGVISEAFF. CDR3 nucleotides: TGTGCCAGCAACGGGGTCATATCCGAAGCTTTCTTT. The rearrangement uses TRBV12-3 or TRBV12-4 and TRBJ1-1; D uncertain. This CDR3 contains 12 residues. The V and J ends lost 7 bases and 8 bases respectively, with 14 bases between them.

This clonotype was picked up a small number of times. This chain links TRBV4-3 with TRBJ2-1; 8 nucleotides align to TRBD2. Germline loops: CDR1 LGHNA, CDR2 YSLEER. The V gene end was trimmed by 0 bases and the J gene end by 10 bases; junction bases not matched to a gene: 5. This CDR3 is 14 amino acids long. CDR3 in DNA: TGCGCCAGCAGCCAAGAGTCTGTAGCGGGGGAGCAGTTCTTC. It yields the protein CASSQESVAGEQFF.

This rearrangement joins TRBV27 to TRBJ1-5; D unclear. The CDR3 loop spans 14 amino acids. Germline V gives CDR1 MNHEY, CDR2 SMNVEV (reference sequence). Trimming cost V 2 bases and J 7 bases, with 12 bases left between them. The CDR3 sequence is CASSLMAGRQPQHF. CDR3 DNA sequence: TGTGCCAGCAGTTTAATGGCAGGACGGCAGCCCCAGCATTTT.

The chain is built from TRBV4-3 and TRBJ1-4; perhaps TRBD1 as D (6 bases). Germline V gene sequence: CDR1 LGHNA, CDR2 YSLEER. The CDR3 consists of 18 residues. V was shortened by 3 bases and J by 6 bases, with 23 bases between the two germline ends. CDR3 region: CASSQSWGAPGVDEKLFF. The CDR3 region has the DNA TGCGCCAGCAGCCAGTCGTGGGGGGCCCCGGGCGTGGATGAAAAACTGTTTTTT.

In its sample, this clonotype was seen many times. J is TRBJ1-1 and V is TRBV9, with D possibly TRBD1 on 6 matching bases. V was trimmed by 0 bases and J by 0 bases, leaving 15 bases between them. Germline CDR1 SGDLS, CDR2 YYNGEE. The CDR3 has 17 residues. The DNA for the CDR3 is TGTGCCAGCAGCGTAGAGATAGGGGGGAATCTGAACACTGAAGCTTTCTTT. Encoded protein: CASSVEIGGNLNTEAFF.

V gene TRBV12-3 or TRBV12-4 combines with J gene TRBJ2-7; TRBD1 matches 10 bases. The CDR3 consists of 16 residues. Trimming at V came to 4 bases and at J to 2 bases, leaving 8 bases not matched to a gene. The DNA for the CDR3 is TGTGCCAGCAGTTCCCGCCGGGACAGGGGAGCCTACGAGCAGTACTTC. It translates to CASSSRRDRGAYEQYF.

The chain has TRBV24-1 and TRBJ1-4; D remains unclear. CDR1 and CDR2 from the germline V gene are KGHDR and SFDVKD. This CDR3 is 13 amino acids long. V gave up 4 bases and J gave up 6 bases, with 8 bases separating them. For the CDR3, the DNA is TGTGCCACCAGTGACTCGTTCGATGAAAAACTGTTTTTT. Translated: CATSDSFDEKLFF.

In this sample, this clonotype turned up a few times. The rearrangement joins TRBV24-1 to TRBJ2-2; TRBD2 might be the D (6 bases). There are 15 residues in the CDR3. Germline V lookup: CDR1 KGHDR, CDR2 SFDVKD. V shed 2 bases and J shed 6 bases, with 12 bases lying between them. CDR3 region: CATSDSLGGPGELFF. The CDR3 DNA reads TGTGCCACCAGTGATTCGCTCGGGGGACCCGGGGAGCTGTTTTTT.

This clonotype was picked up many times. The rearrangement links TRBV4-3 to TRBJ2-1, with D perhaps matching TRBD1 (5 bases). There are 16 residues in the CDR3. Trimming left V 4 bases short and J 4 bases short, with 17 bases between. CDR1 and CDR2 (germline): LGHNA, YSLEER. The CDR3 spells CASSPDGQGVYNEQFF. The CDR3 nucleotides read TGCGCCAGCAGCCCAGACGGACAAGGGGTTTACAATGAGCAGTTCTTC.

The chain uses TRBV24-1 and TRBJ2-1, with D tentatively TRBD1 (6 bases). Germline CDR1 KGHDR, CDR2 SFDVKD. V shed 3 bases and J shed 1 base, with 12 bases lying between them. The CDR3 length is 16 residues. CDR3 sequence: CATSDPQGQSYNEQFF. The CDR3 DNA sequence: TGTGCCACCAGTGATCCTCAGGGGCAATCCTACAATGAGCAGTTCTTC.

The chain couples TRBV19 to TRBJ1-2, with TRBD1 as a possible D gene (5 bases). Trimming took off 7 bases at V and 2 bases at J, with 14 bases between the two ends. Germline lookup yields CDR1 LNHDA and CDR2 SQIVND (reference sequence). The CDR3 totals 14 residues. Here the CDR3 reads CASKPGGGNYGYTF. Here the CDR3 DNA reads TGTGCCAGTAAGCCGGGCGGGGGAAACTATGGCTACACCTTC.

The chain has TRBV20-1 and TRBJ2-5; D is undetermined. Trimming took 8 bases from V and 3 from J, leaving 16 bases between them. This CDR3 is built from 13 residues. Germline V CDR1 and CDR2: DFQATT, SNEGSKA (reference sequence). The CDR3 DNA reads as TGCAGTACAAGACTTGGGTTCAAAGAGACCCAGTACTTC. Residues: CSTRLGFKETQYF.

This clonotype was seen ten or more times. The chain recombines TRBV20-1 with TRBJ1-1; D is unclear. Germline V CDR1 and CDR2: DFQATT, SNEGSKA (reference sequence). The CDR3 is made up of 13 amino acids. The V end lost 1 base, the J end lost 3 bases, and 9 bases lay between the germline ends. In DNA, the CDR3 is TGCAGTGCTAGAGGGAGGGATTACACTGAAGCTTTCTTT. Translated, it gives CSARGRDYTEAFF.

This clonotype was seen many times. This chain joins TRBV4-3 and TRBJ2-7; unclear D gene. V lost 4 bases and J 3 bases, leaving 16 bases between the germline ends. The V gene's germline CDR1 is LGHNA and CDR2 YSLEER. There are 15 residues in the CDR3. CDR3 sequence (DNA): TGCGCCAGCAGCCGAGACCTGGGCGGCGGCTACGAGCAGTACTTC. Protein sequence: CASSRDLGGGYEQYF.